Each of the 5 T cell receptor beta chains below was sequenced from the same sample in a study of OX40 agonist ivuxolimab in advanced cancers. Assay: immunoSEQ multiplex PCR; the TCRdb copy retains only in-frame clones and omits some. The sample includes about 11,000 clones, roughly 80% of them seen just once. The starting material was CD4+ or CD8+ T cells sorted from blood, obtained in a trial of the OX40 agonist ivuxolimab. Receptor source: an adult with an advanced solid tumor such as melanoma, head and neck, liver or kidney cancer.

This clone is a singleton in its sample. The chain is built from TRBV2 and TRBJ2-3; 10 nucleotides agree with TRBD2. This CDR3 has 14 amino acids. Unmatched junction bases numbered 6, after V lost 8 bases and J lost 4 bases. Germline loops: CDR1 SNHLY, CDR2 FYNNEI. The CDR3 reads CASEGLAKADTQYF. The CDR3 region has the DNA TGTGCCAGCGAGGGACTAGCGAAAGCAGATACGCAGTATTTT.

To note about this clone: Additional DNA sequences in this sample encode the identical CDR3. The chain recombines TRBV6-1 with TRBJ2-7; D unclear. The CDR3 covers 15 residues. CDR1 and CDR2 from the germline V gene are MNHNS and SASEGT. V was clipped by 1 base and J by 3 bases, with 13 bases between them. CDR3 in DNA: TGTGCCAGCAGTGAAGGGGCCAGAGTCGACTACGAGCAGTACTTC. Residues: CASSEGARVDYEQYF.

The gene calls are TRBV7-9 and TRBJ2-1, with 8 bases matching TRBD1. The germline V gene encodes CDR1 SEHNR and CDR2 FQNEAQ (reference sequence). This CDR3 has 16 amino acids. V gave up 5 bases and J gave up 4 bases; unmatched junction bases: 10. The CDR3 is CASSHRTGRVYNEQFF. The DNA of the CDR3 is TGTGCCAGCAGCCACCGGACAGGGCGGGTTTACAATGAGCAGTTCTTC.

The chain is built from TRBV28 and TRBJ2-7; 8 nucleotides line up with TRBD1. V trimming: 5 bases; J trimming: 3 bases; junction bases outside the gene matches: 6. The CDR3 is 14 residues long. Per the germline V gene, CDR1 is MDHEN and CDR2 is SYDVKM. CDR3 DNA: TGTGCCAGCAGTGCTTACAGGGGGGTCTACGAGCAGTACTTC. Protein sequence: CASSAYRGVYEQYF.

This rearrangement joins TRBV19 to TRBJ2-5; 7 bases line up with TRBD1. CDR1 is LNHDA and CDR2 is SQIVND in the germline V gene (reference sequence). The CDR3 totals 15 residues. The V segment lost 1 base and the J segment 4 bases; nucleotides outside the gene matches: 6. The CDR3 reads CASSIAGTELETQYF. The DNA of the CDR3 is TGTGCCAGTAGTATAGCCGGGACAGAACTAGAGACCCAGTACTTC.